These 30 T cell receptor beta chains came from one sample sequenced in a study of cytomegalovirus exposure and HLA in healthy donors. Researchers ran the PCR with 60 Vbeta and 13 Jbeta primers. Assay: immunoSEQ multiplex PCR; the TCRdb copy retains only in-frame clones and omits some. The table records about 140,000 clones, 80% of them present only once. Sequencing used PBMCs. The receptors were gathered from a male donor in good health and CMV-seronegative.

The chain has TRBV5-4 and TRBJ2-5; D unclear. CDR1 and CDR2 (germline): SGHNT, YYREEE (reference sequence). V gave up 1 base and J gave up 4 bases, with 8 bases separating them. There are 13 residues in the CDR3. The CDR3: CASSLTTGETQYF. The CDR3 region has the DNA TGTGCCAGCAGCTTGACCACCGGAGAGACCCAGTACTTC.

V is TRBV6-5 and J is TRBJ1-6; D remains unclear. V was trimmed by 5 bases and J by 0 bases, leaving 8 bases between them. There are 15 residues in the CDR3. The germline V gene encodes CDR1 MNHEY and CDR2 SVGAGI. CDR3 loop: CASSPRDSYNSPLHF. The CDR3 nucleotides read TGTGCCAGCAGTCCTAGAGACTCCTATAATTCACCCCTCCACTTT.

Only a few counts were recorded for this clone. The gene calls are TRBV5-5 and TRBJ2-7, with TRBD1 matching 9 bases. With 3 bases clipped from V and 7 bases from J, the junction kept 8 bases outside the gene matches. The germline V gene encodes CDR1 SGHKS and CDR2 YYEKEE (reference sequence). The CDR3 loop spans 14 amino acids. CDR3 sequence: CASSSPQGAGEQYF. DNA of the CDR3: TGTGCCAGCAGCTCCCCACAGGGGGCGGGGGAGCAGTACTTC.

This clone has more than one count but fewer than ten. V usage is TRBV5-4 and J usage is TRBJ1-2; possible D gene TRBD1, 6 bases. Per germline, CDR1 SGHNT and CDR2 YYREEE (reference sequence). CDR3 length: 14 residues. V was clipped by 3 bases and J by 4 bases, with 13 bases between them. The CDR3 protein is CASSSAGEFYGYTF. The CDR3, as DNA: TGTGCCAGCAGCTCGGCAGGGGAATTCTATGGCTACACCTTC.

CDR3 sequence reads: CAWAWGLEDEQFF. The CDR3 nucleotides are TGTGCCTGGGCCTGGGGACTGGAAGATGAGCAGTTCTTC. The chain couples TRBV30 to TRBJ2-1, with D perhaps matching TRBD2 (6 bases). CDR1 GTSNPN and CDR2 SVGIG come from the germline V gene (reference sequence). The CDR3 contains 13 residues. V lost 5 bases and J 8 bases, leaving 16 bases between the germline ends.

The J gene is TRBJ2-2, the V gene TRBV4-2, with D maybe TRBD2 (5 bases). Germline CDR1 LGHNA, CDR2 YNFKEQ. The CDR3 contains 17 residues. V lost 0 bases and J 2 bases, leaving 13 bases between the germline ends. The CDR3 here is CASSQEQQRLNTGELFF. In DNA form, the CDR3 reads TGTGCCAGCAGCCAAGAACAACAGCGGCTAAACACCGGGGAGCTGTTTTTT.

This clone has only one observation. CDR3 bases: TGTGCCAGCTCAGAGAAGTCTAACACTGAAGCTTTCTTT. It translates to CASSEKSNTEAFF. The rearrangement uses TRBV18 and TRBJ1-1, with D hard to call. Per germline, CDR1 KGHSH and CDR2 LQKENI. This CDR3 comprises 13 residues. V shed 5 bases and J shed 2 bases, with 9 bases lying between them.

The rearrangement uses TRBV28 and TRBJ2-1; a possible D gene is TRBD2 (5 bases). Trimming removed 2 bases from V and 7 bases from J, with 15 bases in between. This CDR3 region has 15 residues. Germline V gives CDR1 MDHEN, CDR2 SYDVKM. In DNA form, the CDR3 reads TGTGCCAGCAGTTTAACTCATGTAGCGACTAATGAGCAGTTCTTC. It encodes CASSLTHVATNEQFF.

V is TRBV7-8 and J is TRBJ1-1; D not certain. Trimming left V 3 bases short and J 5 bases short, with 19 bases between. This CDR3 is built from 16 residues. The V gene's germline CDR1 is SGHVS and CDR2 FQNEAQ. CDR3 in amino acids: CASSLATTVPGTEAFF. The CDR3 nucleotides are TGTGCCAGCAGCTTGGCGACAACAGTACCTGGGACTGAAGCTTTCTTT. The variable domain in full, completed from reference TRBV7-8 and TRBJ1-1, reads GAGVSQSPRYKVAKRGQDVALRCDPISGHVSLFWYQQALGQGPEFLTYFQNEAQLDKSGLPSDRFFAERPEGSVSTLKIQRTQQEDSAVYLCASSLATTVPGTEAFFGQGTRLTVV.

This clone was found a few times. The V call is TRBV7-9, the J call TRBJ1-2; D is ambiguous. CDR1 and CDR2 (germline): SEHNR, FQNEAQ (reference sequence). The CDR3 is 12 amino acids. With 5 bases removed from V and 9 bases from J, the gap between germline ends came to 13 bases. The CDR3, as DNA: TGTGCCAGCAGCGTAGGGTCAGTCCGCTACACCTTC. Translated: CASSVGSVRYTF.

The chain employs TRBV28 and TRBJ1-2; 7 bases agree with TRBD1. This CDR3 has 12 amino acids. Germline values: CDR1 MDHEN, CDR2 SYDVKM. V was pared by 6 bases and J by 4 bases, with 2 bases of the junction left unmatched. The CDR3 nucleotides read TGTGCCAGCAGGGACAGGACCTATGGCTACACCTTC. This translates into CASRDRTYGYTF.

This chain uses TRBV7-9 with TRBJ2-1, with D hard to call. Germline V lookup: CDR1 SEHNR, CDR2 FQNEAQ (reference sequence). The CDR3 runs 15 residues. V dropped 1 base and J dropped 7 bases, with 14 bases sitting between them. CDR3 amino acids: CASSLDTYRYNEQFF. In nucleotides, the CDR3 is TGTGCCAGCAGCTTAGACACATATCGATATAATGAGCAGTTCTTC.

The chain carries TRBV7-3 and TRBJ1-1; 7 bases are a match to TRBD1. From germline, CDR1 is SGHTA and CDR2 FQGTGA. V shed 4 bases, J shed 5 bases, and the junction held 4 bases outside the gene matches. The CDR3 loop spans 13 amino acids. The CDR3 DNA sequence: TGTGCCAGCAGCTCGACAGGGAGAACTGAAGCTTTCTTT. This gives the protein CASSSTGRTEAFF.

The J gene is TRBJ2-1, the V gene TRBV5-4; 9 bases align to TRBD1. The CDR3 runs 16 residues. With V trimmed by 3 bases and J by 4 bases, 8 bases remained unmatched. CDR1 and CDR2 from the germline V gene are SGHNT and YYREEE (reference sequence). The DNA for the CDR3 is TGTGCCAGCAGCTCCAAAGACAGGGGGGGATACAATGAGCAGTTCTTC. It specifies CASSSKDRGGYNEQFF.

CDR3 region: CASSLGDIYGYTF. The CDR3, as DNA: TGTGCCAGCAGCTTAGGGGACATCTATGGCTACACCTTC. The chain has TRBV7-9 and TRBJ1-2; D perhaps matches TRBD1 (6 bases). V lost 1 base and J lost 4, with 7 bases in between. The CDR3 totals 13 residues. Germline CDR1 SEHNR, CDR2 FQNEAQ (reference sequence).

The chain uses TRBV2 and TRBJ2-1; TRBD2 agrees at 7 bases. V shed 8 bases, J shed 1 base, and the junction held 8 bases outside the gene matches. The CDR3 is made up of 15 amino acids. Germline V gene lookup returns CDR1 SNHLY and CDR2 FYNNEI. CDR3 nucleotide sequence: TGTGCCAGCCGTTACATGGGAGGGTCCTACAATGAGCAGTTCTTC. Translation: CASRYMGGSYNEQFF.

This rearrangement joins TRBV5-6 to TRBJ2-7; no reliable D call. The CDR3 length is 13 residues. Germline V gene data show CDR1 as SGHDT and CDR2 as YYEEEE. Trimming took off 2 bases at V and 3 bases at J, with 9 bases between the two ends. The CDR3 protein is CASSLTGYYEQYF. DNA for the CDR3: TGTGCCAGCAGCTTAACGGGTTACTACGAGCAGTACTTC.

This CDR3 reads CASSLWDRVGNEQYF. CDR3 DNA sequence: TGTGCCAGCAGCTTGTGGGACAGGGTAGGCAACGAGCAGTACTTC. The chain employs TRBV5-4 and TRBJ2-7; 9 nucleotides agree with TRBD1. The CDR3 has 15 amino acids. CDR1 SGHNT and CDR2 YYREEE come from the germline V gene (reference sequence). J was trimmed by 5 bases and V by 1 base; bases with no gene match: 7.

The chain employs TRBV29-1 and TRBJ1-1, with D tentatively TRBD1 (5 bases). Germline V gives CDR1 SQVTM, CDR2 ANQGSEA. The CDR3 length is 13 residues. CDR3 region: CSVRTSFNTEAFF. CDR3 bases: TGCAGTGTACGGACATCCTTTAACACTGAAGCTTTCTTT.

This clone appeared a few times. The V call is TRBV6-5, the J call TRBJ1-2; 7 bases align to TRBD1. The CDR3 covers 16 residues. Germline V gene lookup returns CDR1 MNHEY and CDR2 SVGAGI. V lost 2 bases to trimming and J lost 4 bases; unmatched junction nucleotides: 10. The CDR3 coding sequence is TGTGCCAGCAGTTACATAGGGGGCAATGCACTCTATGGCTACACCTTC. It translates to CASSYIGGNALYGYTF.

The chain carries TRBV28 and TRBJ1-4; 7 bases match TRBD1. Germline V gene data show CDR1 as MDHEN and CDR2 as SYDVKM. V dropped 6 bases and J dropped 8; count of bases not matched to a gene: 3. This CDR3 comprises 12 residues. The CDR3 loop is CASSQGGEKLFF. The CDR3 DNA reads TGTGCCAGCAGCCAGGGGGGAGAAAAACTGTTTTTT.

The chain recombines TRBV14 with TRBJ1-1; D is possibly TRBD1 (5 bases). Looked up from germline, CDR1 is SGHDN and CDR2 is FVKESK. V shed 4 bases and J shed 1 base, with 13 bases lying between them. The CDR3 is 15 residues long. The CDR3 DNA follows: TGTGCCAGCAGCCCTGGAGGGACGGCGAACACTGAAGCTTTCTTT. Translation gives CASSPGGTANTEAFF.

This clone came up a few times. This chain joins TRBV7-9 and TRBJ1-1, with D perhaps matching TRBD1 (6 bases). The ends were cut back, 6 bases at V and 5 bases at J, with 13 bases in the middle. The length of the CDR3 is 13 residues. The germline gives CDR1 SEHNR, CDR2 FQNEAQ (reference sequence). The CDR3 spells CASSAQGGTEAFF. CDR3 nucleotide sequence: TGTGCCAGCAGTGCACAAGGGGGAACTGAAGCTTTCTTT.

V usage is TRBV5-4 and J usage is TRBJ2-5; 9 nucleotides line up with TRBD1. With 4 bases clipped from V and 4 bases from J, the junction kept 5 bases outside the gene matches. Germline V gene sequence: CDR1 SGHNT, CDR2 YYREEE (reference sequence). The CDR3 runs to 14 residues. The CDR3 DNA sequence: TGTGCCAGCAGCCTCAACAGGGGGCTAGAGACCCAGTACTTC. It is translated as CASSLNRGLETQYF. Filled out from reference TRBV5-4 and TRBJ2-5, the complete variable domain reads ETGVTQSPTHLIKTRGQQVTLRCSSQSGHNTVSWYQQALGQGPQFIFQYYREEENGRGNFPPRFSGLQFPNYSSELNVNALELDDSALYLCASSLNRGLETQYFGPGTRLLVL.

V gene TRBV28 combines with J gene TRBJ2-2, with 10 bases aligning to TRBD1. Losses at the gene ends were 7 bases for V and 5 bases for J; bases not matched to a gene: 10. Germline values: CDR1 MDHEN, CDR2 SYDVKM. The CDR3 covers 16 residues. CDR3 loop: CASTRGGTGVTGELFF. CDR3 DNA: TGTGCCAGCACCCGAGGTGGGACAGGGGTAACCGGGGAGCTGTTTTTT.

The CDR3 DNA reads TGTGCCAGCAGTGCCCCAGGGAACACTGAAGCTTTCTTT. Its protein is CASSAPGNTEAFF. The chain recombines TRBV6-5 with TRBJ1-1; D is unclear. Germline CDR1 and CDR2: MNHEY and SVGAGI. The CDR3 is 13 amino acids. Trimming took off 5 bases at V and 1 base at J, with 8 bases between the two ends.

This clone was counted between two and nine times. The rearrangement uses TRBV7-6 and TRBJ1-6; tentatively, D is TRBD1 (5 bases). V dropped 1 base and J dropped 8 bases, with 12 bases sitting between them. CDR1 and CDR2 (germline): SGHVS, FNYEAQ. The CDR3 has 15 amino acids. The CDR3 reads CASSLVAGPDSPLHF. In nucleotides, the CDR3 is TGTGCCAGCAGCTTAGTTGCAGGGCCGGATTCACCCCTCCACTTT.

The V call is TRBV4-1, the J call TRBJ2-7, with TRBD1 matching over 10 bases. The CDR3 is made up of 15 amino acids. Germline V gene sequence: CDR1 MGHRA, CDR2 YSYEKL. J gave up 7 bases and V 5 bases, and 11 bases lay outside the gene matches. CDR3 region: CASSSPGQGFEEQYF. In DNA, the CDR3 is TGCGCCAGCAGCTCCCCGGGACAGGGGTTCGAGGAGCAGTACTTC.

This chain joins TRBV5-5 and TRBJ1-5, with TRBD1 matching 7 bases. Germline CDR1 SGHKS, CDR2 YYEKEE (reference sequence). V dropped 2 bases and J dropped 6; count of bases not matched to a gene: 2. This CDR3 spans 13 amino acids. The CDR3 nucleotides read TGTGCCAGCAGCTTACAGGGGATTCAGCCCCAGCATTTT. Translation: CASSLQGIQPQHF.

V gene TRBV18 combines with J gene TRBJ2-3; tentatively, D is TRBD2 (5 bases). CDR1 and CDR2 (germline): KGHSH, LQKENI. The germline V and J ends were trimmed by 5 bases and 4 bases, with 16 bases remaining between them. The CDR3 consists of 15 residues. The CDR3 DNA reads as TGTGCCAGCTCAAAAGGACTGTTAAACTCAGATACGCAGTATTTT. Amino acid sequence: CASSKGLLNSDTQYF. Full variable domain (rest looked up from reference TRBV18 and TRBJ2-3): NAGVMQNPRHLVRRRGQEARLRCSPMKGHSHVYWYRQLPEEGLKFMVYLQKENIIDESGMPKERFSAEFPKEGPSILRIQQVVRGDSAAYFCASSKGLLNSDTQYFGPGTRLTVL.